Each of the 21 T cell receptor beta chains below was sequenced from the same sample in a study of early T cells in non-severe SARS-CoV-2 infection. TCRdb reanalysed the 5' RACE reads using MiXCR and keeps one entry per CDR3 protein. The sample consists of around 82,000 distinct CDR3 sequences, under 15% of them appearing once. The sequencing input was whole blood. The receptors stem from an adult who was a healthcare worker with PCR-confirmed SARS-CoV-2 infection or an uninfected control (not recorded which).

The chain carries TRBV7-9 and TRBJ2-1; D is uncertain. The germline V gene has CDR1 SEHNR and CDR2 FQNEAQ (reference sequence). The CDR3 covers 16 residues. V was shortened by 1 base and J by 0 bases, with 10 bases between the two germline ends. The CDR3 nucleotides read TGTGCCAGCAGCTTAGGGAACACCTTCTCCTACAATGAGCAGTTCTTC. Its protein product is CASSLGNTFSYNEQFF. The full variable domain, completed using reference TRBV7-9 and TRBJ2-1, is DTGVSQNPRHKITKRGQNVTFRCDPISEHNRLYWYRQTLGQGPEFLTYFQNEAQLEKSRLLSDRFSAERPKGSFSTLEIQRTEQGDSAMYLCASSLGNTFSYNEQFFGPGTRLTVL.

The rearrangement links TRBV7-9 to TRBJ1-1; D remains ambiguous. This CDR3 spans 9 amino acids. Germline CDR1 SEHNR, CDR2 FQNEAQ (reference sequence). V shed 4 bases and J shed 14 bases, with 8 bases lying between them. CDR3 nucleotides: TGTGCCAGCAGCTCCCGGGCCTTCTTT. The encoded protein is CASSSRAFF.

This clonotype appeared a few times. The chain combines TRBV6-5 with TRBJ1-5; D unclear. The germline gives CDR1 MNHEY, CDR2 SVGAGI. This CDR3 region has 13 residues. Trimming stripped 6 bases from V and 7 bases from J, with 13 bases between. Here the CDR3 DNA reads TGTGCCAGCAGCCTCAGAGGGATGCAGCCCCAGCATTTT. Translating gives CASSLRGMQPQHF.

This clonotype has just a few counts. V and J are TRBV15 and TRBJ2-1; the match to TRBD1 covers 9 bases. The germline gives CDR1 LNHNV, CDR2 YYDKDF (reference sequence). Unmatched junction bases numbered 5, after V lost 6 bases and J lost 2 bases. The CDR3 loop spans 15 amino acids. CDR3 amino acids: CATSRRQGAYNEQFF. The CDR3 DNA reads as TGTGCCACCAGTCGGCGACAGGGGGCCTACAATGAGCAGTTCTTC.

This clonotype has at least ten counts. The chain has TRBV11-2 and TRBJ1-1; 7 bases match TRBD1. This CDR3 spans 16 amino acids. CDR1 and CDR2 from the germline V gene are SGHAT and FQNNGV. V shed 0 bases, J shed 5 bases, and the junction held 9 bases outside the gene matches. CDR3 DNA sequence: TGTGCCAGCAGCTTAGATTCCAGGGGGGCGGTAACTGAAGCTTTCTTT. Amino acid sequence: CASSLDSRGAVTEAFF.

This clonotype appeared a few times. CDR3 sequence: CAWSVQENSPLHF. The DNA for the CDR3 is TGTGCCTGGAGTGTACAGGAAAATTCACCCCTCCACTTT. The V and J genes are TRBV30 and TRBJ1-6, with D perhaps matching TRBD1 (5 bases). The CDR3 runs 13 residues. CDR1 and CDR2 from the germline V gene are GTSNPN and SVGIG (reference sequence). V was trimmed by 0 bases and J by 7 bases, leaving 7 bases between them.

The rearrangement links TRBV5-6 to TRBJ2-3; 7 nucleotides line up with TRBD1. The J segment lost 6 bases and the V segment lost 1 base, leaving 14 bases of the junction unmatched. The CDR3 sequence is 17 residues long. Looked up from germline, CDR1 is SGHDT and CDR2 is YYEEEE. CDR3 residues: CASSLSRRRGGRDTQYF. The CDR3 bases are TGTGCCAGCAGCTTGAGTCGGCGGAGAGGGGGCAGGGATACGCAGTATTTT.

This clonotype was detected a few times. The chain employs TRBV10-3 and TRBJ1-2; possible D gene TRBD1, 5 bases. CDR3 length: 13 residues. The germline CDR1 and CDR2 sequences are ENHRY and SYGVKD. Deletions cut 2 bases from V and 4 bases from J, with 8 bases between. DNA for the CDR3: TGTGCCATCAGTGAGGACAGAACCTATGGCTACACCTTC. Translated, it gives CAISEDRTYGYTF.

This clonotype has at least ten counts. CDR3 protein: CASSQMSNIQYF. The CDR3 DNA is TGTGCCAGCAGCCAAATGAGTAACATTCAGTACTTC. This chain uses TRBV3-1 with TRBJ2-4; D remains unclear. Germline CDR1 is LGHDT and CDR2 is YNNKEL (reference sequence). The CDR3 contains 12 residues. V lost 2 bases and J lost 7, with 6 bases in between.

CDR3 protein: CASRNLPGTSGLWKSDTQYF. CDR3 nucleotides: TGTGCCAGCAGGAACCTACCAGGGACTAGCGGGTTATGGAAATCAGATACGCAGTATTTT. The V and J genes are TRBV2 and TRBJ2-3; TRBD2 matches at 12 bases. The V segment lost 6 bases and the J segment 4 bases; nucleotides outside the gene matches: 20. The CDR3 consists of 20 residues. The germline gives CDR1 SNHLY, CDR2 FYNNEI. Full variable domain (remainder filled in from reference TRBV2 and TRBJ2-3): EPEVTQTPSHQVTQMGQEVILRCVPISNHLYFYWYRQILGQKVEFLVSFYNNEISEKSEIFDDQFSVERPDGSNFTLKIRSTKLEDSAMYFCASRNLPGTSGLWKSDTQYFGPGTRLTVL.

This clonotype was counted ten times or more. The chain carries TRBV11-2 and TRBJ2-1; TRBD1 matches 7 bases. The V gene end was trimmed by 8 bases and the J gene end by 7 bases; junction bases not matched to a gene: 8. The CDR3 is 13 amino acids. Looked up from germline, CDR1 is SGHAT and CDR2 is FQNNGV. Written as DNA, the CDR3 is TGTGCCAGCGCAGGGGGAATTTCGAATGAGCAGTTCTTC. Its translation is CASAGGISNEQFF.

CDR3 coding DNA: TGTGCCAGCAGCTGGGACAGGGCCACAGATACGCAGTATTTT. Its protein is CASSWDRATDTQYF. This chain joins TRBV5-6 and TRBJ2-3; 9 nucleotides align to TRBD1. Germline V gene lookup returns CDR1 SGHDT and CDR2 YYEEEE. Trimming cost V 3 bases and J 2 bases; bases outside gene matches: 1. This CDR3 has 14 residues.

The genes are TRBV6-6 and TRBJ1-5, with 11 bases aligning to TRBD1. CDR3 length: 14 amino acids. V shed 6 bases and J 6 bases; nucleotides not matched to a gene: 4. Germline CDR1 is MNHNY and CDR2 is SVGAGI (reference sequence). This CDR3 is CASSGQGASQPQHF. DNA of the CDR3: TGTGCCAGCAGCGGACAGGGGGCAAGTCAGCCCCAGCATTTT.

The V call is TRBV6-6, the J call TRBJ2-7, with D perhaps TRBD1 (5 bases). Germline lookup yields CDR1 MNHNY and CDR2 SVGAGI (reference sequence). Trimming removed 2 bases from V and 6 bases from J, with 8 bases in between. The CDR3 totals 12 residues. CDR3 nucleotide sequence: TGTGCCAGCAGTTACGGGGCAGGCGAGCAGTACGTC. This translates into CASSYGAGEQYV.

The chain carries TRBV2 and TRBJ2-5; D remains ambiguous. Germline V gene sequence: CDR1 SNHLY, CDR2 FYNNEI. V was pared by 7 bases and J by 4 bases, with 7 bases between. CDR3 length: 11 amino acids. Here the CDR3 DNA reads TGTGCCAGCAACGGCCCAGAGACCCAGTACTTC. Translating it yields CASNGPETQYF. Full variable domain (missing parts from reference TRBV2 and TRBJ2-5): EPEVTQTPSHQVTQMGQEVILRCVPISNHLYFYWYRQILGQKVEFLVSFYNNEISEKSEIFDDQFSVERPDGSNFTLKIRSTKLEDSAMYFCASNGPETQYFGPGTRLLVL.

Of note for this clonotype: The conserved closing phenylalanine or tryptophan is absent in this CDR3, likely reflecting a read error. The rearrangement joins TRBV7-9 to TRBJ2-3; D is unclear. CDR3 length equals 14 residues. Per germline, CDR1 SEHNR and CDR2 FQNEAQ (reference sequence). Trimming pared 5 bases from V and 1 base from J, leaving 10 bases between. The CDR3 loop reads CASSHSGRTDTQYL. In nucleotides, the CDR3 is TGTGCCAGCAGCCACTCCGGGCGCACAGATACGCAGTATTTA.

This chain joins TRBV11-2 and TRBJ2-1, with 7 bases lining up with TRBD2. This CDR3 region has 16 residues. With 5 bases clipped from V and 5 bases from J, the junction kept 12 bases outside the gene matches. Germline CDR1 SGHAT, CDR2 FQNNGV. The CDR3 here is CASSLDAGLKNNEQFF. The CDR3 coding sequence is TGTGCCAGCAGCCTGGATGCGGGACTAAAAAACAATGAGCAGTTCTTC.

This clonotype was counted at least ten times. The gene calls are TRBV5-1 and TRBJ1-6; perhaps TRBD1 as D (5 bases). CDR3 size: 15 residues. V was shortened by 2 bases and J by 7 bases, with 13 bases between the two germline ends. Looked up from germline, CDR1 is SGHRS and CDR2 is YFSETQ. The CDR3 nucleotides read TGCGCCAGCAGCTTTAATCAGGGTGCGAATTCACCCCTCCACTTT. Protein sequence: CASSFNQGANSPLHF.

This clonotype has just a few counts. This rearrangement joins TRBV29-1 to TRBJ2-1, with D perhaps matching TRBD1 (5 bases). In germline, CDR1 is SQVTM, CDR2 ANQGSEA. Between the trimmed V and J ends, which lost 5 bases and 4 bases, there was a span of 12 bases. This CDR3 spans 13 amino acids. Here the CDR3 reads CSVKPDIYNEQFF. The CDR3 DNA is TGCAGCGTTAAACCGGACATTTACAATGAGCAGTTCTTC.

This clonotype has at least ten counts. The CDR3 coding sequence is TGTGCCAGCAGCCTCCCACCCGACAGGGATATTTGTTCCGAGCAGTACGTC. Residues: CASSLPPDRDICSEQYV. J is TRBJ2-7 and V is TRBV7-6, with 7 bases fitting TRBD1. Germline V gives CDR1 SGHVS, CDR2 FNYEAQ. This CDR3 has 17 residues. V shed 5 bases, J shed 6 bases, and the junction held 19 bases outside the gene matches.

There are many counts of this clonotype. The gene calls are TRBV25-1 and TRBJ1-1, with a weak D call TRBD1 (5 bases). The germline V and J ends were trimmed by 3 bases and 4 bases, with 18 bases remaining between them. Germline V gene lookup returns CDR1 MGHDK and CDR2 SYGVNS. The CDR3 is 16 residues long. The CDR3 protein is CASSDFGGGMGTEAFF. The CDR3 coding sequence is TGTGCCAGCAGTGACTTTGGGGGGGGTATGGGCACTGAAGCTTTCTTT.